This T cell receptor beta chain stems from a study of shared clonotypes between healthy human individuals. The naive CD8 population came from CD45RO-negative cells selected for CCR7, without terminally differentiated effector memory CD45RA+ cells. This clone was recorded a few times. Clones were read by immunoSEQ multiplex PCR, and TCRdb kept only the in-frame ones, dropping some. The sample contains hundreds of thousands of clones, around 92% of which appear only once. Trimming at V came to 5 bases and at J to 1 base, leaving 4 bases not matched to a gene. Per the germline V gene, CDR1 is MNHEY and CDR2 is SMNVEV (reference sequence). This CDR3 has 14 amino acids.

The sequenced sample consisted of naive CD8+ T cells sorted from blood. V usage is TRBV27 and J usage is TRBJ2-7; 8 nucleotides agree with TRBD2. This receptor was obtained from a man aged 30 to 39 in good health. DNA for the CDR3: TGTGCCAGCAGTCCCAGCGGGGGATCCTACGAGCAGTACTTC. This translates into CASSPSGGSYEQYF.